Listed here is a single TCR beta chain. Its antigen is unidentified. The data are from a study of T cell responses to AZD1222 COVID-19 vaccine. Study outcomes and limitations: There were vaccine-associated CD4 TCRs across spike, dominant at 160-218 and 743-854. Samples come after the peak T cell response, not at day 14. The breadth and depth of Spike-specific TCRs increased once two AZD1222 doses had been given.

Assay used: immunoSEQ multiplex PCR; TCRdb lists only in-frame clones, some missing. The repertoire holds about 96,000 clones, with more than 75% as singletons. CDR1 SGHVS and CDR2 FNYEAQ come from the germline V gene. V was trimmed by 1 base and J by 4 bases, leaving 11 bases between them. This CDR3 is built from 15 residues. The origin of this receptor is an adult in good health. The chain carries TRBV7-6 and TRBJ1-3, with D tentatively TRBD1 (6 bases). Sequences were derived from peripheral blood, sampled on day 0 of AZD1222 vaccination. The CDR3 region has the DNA TGTGCCAGCAGCTTAGGCAGGGGTTCCGGAAACACCATATATTTT. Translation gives CASSLGRGSGNTIYF. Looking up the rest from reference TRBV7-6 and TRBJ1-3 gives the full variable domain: GAGVSQSPRYKVTKRGQDVALRCDPISGHVSLYWYRQALGQGPEFLTYFNYEAQQDKSGLPNDRFSAERPEGSISTLTIQRTEQRDSAMYRCASSLGRGSGNTIYFGEGSWLTVV.